The rows below give T cell receptor beta chains drawn from one sample of a study of T cells after yellow fever vaccination. TCRdb re-analysed the 5' RACE reads in MiXCR, keeping a single row per CDR3 protein. The sample holds a few hundred thousand distinct CDR3 sequences, approximately 4% seen once. The sequences come from PBMCs, collected 5 days after the yellow fever booster vaccination. These receptors were collected from a man aged 18 to 29 who received the YFV17D yellow fever vaccine. Each CDR3 is given with its conserved first and last residue.

>TRBJ1-5|TRBV12-3/TRBV12-4
CASSFRIEF
>TRBJ2-5|TRBV7-9
CASSLFRATQETQYF
>TRBJ2-3|TRBV12-3/TRBV12-4
CASRTPPGTSTSLSTDTQYF
>TRBJ2-6|TRBV11-3
CASSLTSARFSGANVLTF
>TRBJ1-6|TRBV9
CASSVTGWSSPLHF
>TRBJ2-5|TRBV7-2
CAFKPAGGQETQYF
>TRBJ2-1|TRBV12-3/TRBV12-4
CASSPVSNEQFF
>TRBJ1-5|TRBV12-3/TRBV12-4
CASSFIGGSQPQHF
>TRBJ1-1|TRBV15
CATSRVGQGATMF
>TRBJ2-2|TRBV5-6
CASSSLGSGELFF
>TRBJ2-3|TRBV6-1
CASSEDSAGALDTQYF
>TRBJ2-1|TRBV15
CATGTPGQGVNNEQFF
>TRBJ2-1|TRBV6-2/TRBV6-3
CASRIWSYNEQFF
>TRBJ2-1|TRBV2
CASSERAISSYNEQFF
>TRBJ2-5|TRBV7-2
CASSLRQGWETQYF
>TRBJ1-1|TRBV12-3/TRBV12-4
CASTNGIMNTEAFF
>TRBJ2-5|TRBV7-3
CASSLGPPSQSVYQETQYF